Listed below are T cell receptor beta chains from one sample, sequenced in a study of shared clonotypes between healthy human individuals. TCRdb's copy holds only in-frame clones and misses some; the assay was immunoSEQ multiplex PCR. The table has about 2.5 million clones, less than 95% seen once; the top ten hold around 0.35%. The specimen was naive CD4+ T cells from PBMCs. These receptors all stem from a man in his late teens or twenties in good health. Some clones in this sample may be carry-over from other donors' samples. The CDR3 runs from the conserved cysteine through the conserved F or W. The D gene is left open where the match is weak. Rows give clone size only sometimes, using once, few, many, or a class for an expanded clone.

abundance,j_gene,d_gene,v_gene,CDR3aa,CDR3nt
NA,TRBJ2-3,NA,TRBV5-1,CASSLRRYTDTQYF,TGCGCCAGCAGCTTGCGGCGGTACACAGATACGCAGTATTTT
once,TRBJ1-2,NA,TRBV9,CASSVKWNGGGYTF,TGTGCCAGCAGCGTGAAGTGGAATGGCGGTGGCTACACCTTC
NA,TRBJ2-7,TRBD2,TRBV27,CASSIRLAGGPEQYF,TGTGCCAGCAGTATAAGACTAGCGGGAGGCCCCGAGCAGTACTTC
NA,TRBJ2-7,TRBD2,TRBV11-2,CASSTGTTYEQYF,TGTGCCAGCAGCACTGGGACTACCTACGAGCAGTACTTC
once,TRBJ2-2,TRBD2,TRBV6-5,CASSYWGGNTGELFF,TGTGCCAGCAGTTACTGGGGGGGAAACACCGGGGAGCTGTTTTTT
NA,TRBJ1-1,NA,TRBV15,CATSRDPRAGRTEAFF,TGTGCCACCAGCAGAGATCCCCGGGCAGGGCGCACTGAAGCTTTCTTT
NA,TRBJ1-2,NA,TRBV7-8,CASSRDTSSYGYTF,TGTGCCAGCAGCCGGGACACCTCCAGCTATGGCTACACCTTC
NA,TRBJ2-3,TRBD1,TRBV27,CASSHPTGGRGDTQYF,TGTGCCAGCAGTCACCCAACAGGGGGAAGAGGGGATACGCAGTATTTT
NA,TRBJ2-5,TRBD1,TRBV9,CASSVGNSGGGETQYF,TGTGCCAGCAGCGTAGGTAATTCAGGGGGCGGAGAGACCCAGTACTTC
NA,TRBJ1-5,NA,TRBV27,CASSLLSQGLGQPQHF,TGTGCCAGCAGTTTACTTAGCCAGGGTTTGGGTCAGCCCCAGCATTTT
few,TRBJ1-5,TRBD1,TRBV28,CASSTGQGAWQPQHF,TGTGCCAGCAGCACAGGACAGGGGGCCTGGCAGCCCCAGCATTTT
NA,TRBJ2-7,NA,TRBV5-1,CASSIRQTEQYF,TGCGCCAGCAGCATTCGACAGACAGAGCAGTACTTC
NA,TRBJ2-1,TRBD2,TRBV19,CASSSRGLAGVSRFF,TGTGCCAGTAGTTCCCGGGGACTAGCAGGTGTTTCCCGGTTCTTC
NA,TRBJ2-7,NA,TRBV28,CASTSGGYMLGTDHFFSYEQYF,TGTGCCAGCACTAGTGGGGGATACATGCTGGGCACAGATCACTTCTTCTCCTACGAGCAGTACTTC
NA,TRBJ2-3,NA,TRBV28,CASNRGTDTQYF,TGTGCCAGCAACCGGGGGACAGATACGCAGTATTTT
NA,TRBJ1-4,NA,TRBV11-2,CASRKPATNEKLFF,TGTGCCAGCAGGAAACCTGCAACTAATGAAAAACTGTTTTTT
NA,TRBJ2-1,TRBD2,TRBV9,CASSVSGGRGYNEQFF,TGTGCCAGCAGCGTCTCCGGCGGGAGGGGATACAATGAGCAGTTCTTC
NA,TRBJ1-1,TRBD1,TRBV28,CASTSGTEGEAFF,TGTGCCAGCACCTCCGGGACAGAGGGTGAAGCTTTCTTT
NA,TRBJ1-5,NA,TRBV6-1,CASSELWPRETWSGQPQHF,TGTGCCAGCAGTGAATTATGGCCAAGGGAAACCTGGAGCGGTCAGCCCCAGCATTTT
few,TRBJ1-2,NA,TRBV29-1,CSVGPNGYTF,TGCAGCGTTGGTCCAAACGGCTACACCTTC
NA,TRBJ1-2,TRBD1,TRBV28,CASSWTGRGVVYGYTF,TGTGCCAGCAGTTGGACAGGGAGGGGTGTCGTTTATGGCTACACCTTC
few,TRBJ1-1,NA,TRBV30,CAWGGQLTGTEAFF,TGTGCCTGGGGAGGTCAGCTTACAGGGACTGAAGCTTTCTTT
NA,TRBJ2-7,TRBD2,TRBV2,CASTEGTSGGREQYF,TGTGCCAGCACCGAAGGGACTAGCGGGGGGAGGGAGCAGTACTTC
NA,TRBJ2-3,TRBD1,TRBV29-1,CSAAWGQTSTDTQYF,TGCAGCGCCGCCTGGGGACAGACAAGCACAGATACGCAGTATTTT